The clone carrying this T cell receptor beta chain was observed a few times. TCRdb re-derived calls from the RT-PCR reads in MiXCR, one entry per CDR3 protein. The table records under 200,000 distinct CDR3 sequences, approximately 12% of them present only once. The CDR3 spans 17 residues. V lost 11 bases to trimming and J lost 1 base; unmatched junction nucleotides: 17. The germline V gene has CDR1 MNHEY and CDR2 SVGAGI. The data stem from a study of response to subunit inactivated influenza vaccine. This sample also appeared in a second study, on T cells expressing NK-cell markers. That study adds: With UMIs, 5'RACE template switching was used to make TCR beta cDNA.

V usage is TRBV6-5 and J usage is TRBJ1-3, with 7 bases aligning to TRBD1. The starting material was CD8+ T cells sorted from PBMCs, obtained roughly 13 days after vaccination. This clonotype was obtained from a man aged 45-60 years who received an inactivated influenza vaccine. As DNA, the CDR3 is TGTGCCGCCGGTTACGGACAGGATCACACTTCTGGAAACACCATATATTTT. Translation: CAAGYGQDHTSGNTIYF.